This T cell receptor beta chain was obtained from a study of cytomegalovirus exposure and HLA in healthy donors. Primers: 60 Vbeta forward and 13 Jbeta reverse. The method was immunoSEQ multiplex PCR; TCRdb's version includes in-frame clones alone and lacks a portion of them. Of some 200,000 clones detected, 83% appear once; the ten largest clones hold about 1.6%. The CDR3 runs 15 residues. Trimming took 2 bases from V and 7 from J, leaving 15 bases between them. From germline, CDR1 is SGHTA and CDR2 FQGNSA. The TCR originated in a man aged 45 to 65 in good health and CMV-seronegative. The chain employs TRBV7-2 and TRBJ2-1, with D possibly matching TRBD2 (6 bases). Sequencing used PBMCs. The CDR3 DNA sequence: TGTGCCAGCAGCTTAAAGGCGGGGTCAGGGAATGAGCAGTTCTTC. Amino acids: CASSLKAGSGNEQFF.